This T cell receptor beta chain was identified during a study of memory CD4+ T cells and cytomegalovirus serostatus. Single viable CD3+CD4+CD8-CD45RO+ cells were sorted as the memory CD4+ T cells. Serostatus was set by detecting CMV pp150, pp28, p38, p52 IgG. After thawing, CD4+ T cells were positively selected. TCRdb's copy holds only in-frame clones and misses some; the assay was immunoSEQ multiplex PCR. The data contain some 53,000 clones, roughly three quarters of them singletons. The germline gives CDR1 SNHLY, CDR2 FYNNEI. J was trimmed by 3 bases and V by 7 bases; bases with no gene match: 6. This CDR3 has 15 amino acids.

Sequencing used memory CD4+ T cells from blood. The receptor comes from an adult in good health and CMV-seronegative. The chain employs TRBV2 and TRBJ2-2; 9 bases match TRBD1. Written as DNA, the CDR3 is TGTGCCAGCACCGGGGACAGGGTTGACACCGGGGAGCTGTTTTTT. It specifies CASTGDRVDTGELFF.